This T cell receptor (beta chain) is from a study of cytomegalovirus exposure and HLA in healthy donors. Whole-study results and caveats: Earlier analysis found most TCR beta V segments productive about 90% or about 30% of the time. One variant, a missense change in DCLRE1C, was linked in a later analysis to TCR beta V- and J-gene trimming.

The PCR ran on 60 Vbeta and 13 Jbeta primers. Profiled with immunoSEQ multiplex PCR; TCRdb holds only in-frame clones, not every one. The table has 200,000 to 300,000 clones, approximately 84% seen once. The CDR3 runs to 15 residues. The germline CDR1 and CDR2 sequences are GTSNPN and SVGIG (reference sequence). V lost 2 bases and J 1 base, leaving 12 bases between the germline ends. About this clone itself: Its antigen is currently unknown.

The sequenced sample consisted of PBMCs. The rearrangement uses TRBV30 and TRBJ2-4; D gene unclear. The TCR comes from a woman aged 40 to 50 in good health and CMV-seropositive. The CDR3 reads CAWSSPRWAKNIQYF. The CDR3 DNA reads TGTGCCTGGAGTAGCCCGCGATGGGCCAAAAACATTCAGTACTTC.